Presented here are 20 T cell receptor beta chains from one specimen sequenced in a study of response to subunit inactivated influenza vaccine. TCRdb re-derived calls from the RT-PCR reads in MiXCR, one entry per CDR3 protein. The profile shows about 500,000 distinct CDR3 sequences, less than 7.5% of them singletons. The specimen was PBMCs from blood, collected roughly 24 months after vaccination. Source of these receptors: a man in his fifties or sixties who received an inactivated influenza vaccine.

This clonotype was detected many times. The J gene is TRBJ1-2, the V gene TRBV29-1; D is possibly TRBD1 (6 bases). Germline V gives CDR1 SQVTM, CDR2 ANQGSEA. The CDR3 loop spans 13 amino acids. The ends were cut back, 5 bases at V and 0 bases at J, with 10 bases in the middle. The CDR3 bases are TGCAGCGTTAGGGGGGCCGCTAACTATGGCTACACCTTC. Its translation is CSVRGAANYGYTF.

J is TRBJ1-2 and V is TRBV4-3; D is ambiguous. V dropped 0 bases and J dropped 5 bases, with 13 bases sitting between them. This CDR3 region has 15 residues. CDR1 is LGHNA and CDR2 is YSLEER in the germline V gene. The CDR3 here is CASSQDYGPTYGYTF. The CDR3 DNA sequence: TGCGCCAGCAGCCAAGATTATGGTCCAACTTATGGCTACACCTTC.

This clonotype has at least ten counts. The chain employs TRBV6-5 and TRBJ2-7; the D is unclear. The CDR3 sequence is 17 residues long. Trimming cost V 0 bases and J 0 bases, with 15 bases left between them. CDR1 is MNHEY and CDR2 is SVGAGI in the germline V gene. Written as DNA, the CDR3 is TGTGCCAGCAGTTACTCATTCCCTTCCTTAAGCTCCTACGAGCAGTACTTC. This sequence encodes CASSYSFPSLSSYEQYF.

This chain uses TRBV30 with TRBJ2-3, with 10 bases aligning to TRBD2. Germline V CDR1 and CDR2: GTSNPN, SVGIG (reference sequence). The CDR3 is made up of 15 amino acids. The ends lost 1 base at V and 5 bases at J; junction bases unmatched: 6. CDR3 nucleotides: TGTGCCTGGAGTGCGGGACTAGCGTATGGAGATACGCAGTATTTT. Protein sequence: CAWSAGLAYGDTQYF. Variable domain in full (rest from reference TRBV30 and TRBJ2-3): SQTIHQWPATLVQPVGSPLSLECTVEGTSNPNLYWYRQAAGRGLQLLFYSVGIGQISSEVPQNLSASRPQDRQFILSSKKLLLSDSGFYLCAWSAGLAYGDTQYFGPGTRLTVL.

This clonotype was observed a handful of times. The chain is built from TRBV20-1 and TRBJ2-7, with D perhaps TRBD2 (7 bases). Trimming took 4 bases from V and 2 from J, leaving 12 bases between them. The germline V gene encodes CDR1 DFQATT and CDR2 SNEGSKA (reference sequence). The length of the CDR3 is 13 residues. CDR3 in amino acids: CSAKQGGAYEQYF. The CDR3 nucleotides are TGCAGTGCTAAACAGGGAGGGGCCTACGAGCAGTACTTC.

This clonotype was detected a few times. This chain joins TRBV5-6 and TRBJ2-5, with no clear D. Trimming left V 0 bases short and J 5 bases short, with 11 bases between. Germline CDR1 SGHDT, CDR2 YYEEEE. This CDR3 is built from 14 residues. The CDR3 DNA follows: TGTGCCAGCAGCTTGGCCTCCTTACTGGAGACCCAGTACTTC. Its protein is CASSLASLLETQYF.

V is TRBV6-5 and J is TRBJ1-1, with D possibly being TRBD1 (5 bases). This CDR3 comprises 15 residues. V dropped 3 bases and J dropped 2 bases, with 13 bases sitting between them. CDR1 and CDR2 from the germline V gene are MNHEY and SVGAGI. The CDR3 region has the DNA TGTGCCAGCAGTTATACCGGGACCCTTAACACTGAAGCTTTCTTT. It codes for CASSYTGTLNTEAFF.

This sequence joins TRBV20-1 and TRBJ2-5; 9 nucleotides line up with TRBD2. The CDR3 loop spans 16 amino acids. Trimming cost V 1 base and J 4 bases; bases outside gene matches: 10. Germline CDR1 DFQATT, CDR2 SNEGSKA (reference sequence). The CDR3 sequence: CSARGDPAGGTETQYF. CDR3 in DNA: TGCAGTGCTAGAGGGGATCCGGCGGGAGGGACAGAGACCCAGTACTTC.

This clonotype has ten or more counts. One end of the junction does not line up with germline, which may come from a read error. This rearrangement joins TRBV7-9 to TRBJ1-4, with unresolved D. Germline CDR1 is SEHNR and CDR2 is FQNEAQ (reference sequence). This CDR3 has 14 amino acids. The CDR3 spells CASSLARRGEKLFF. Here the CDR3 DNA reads TGTGCCAGCAGTTTAGCCCGGCGAGGAGAAAAACTGTTTTTT.

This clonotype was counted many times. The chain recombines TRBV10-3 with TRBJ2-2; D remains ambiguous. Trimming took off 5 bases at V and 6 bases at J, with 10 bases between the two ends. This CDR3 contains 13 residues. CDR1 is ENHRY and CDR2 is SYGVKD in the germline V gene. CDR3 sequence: CAISSSQSGELFF. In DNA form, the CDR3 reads TGTGCCATCAGTAGCAGCCAGTCCGGGGAGCTGTTTTTT.

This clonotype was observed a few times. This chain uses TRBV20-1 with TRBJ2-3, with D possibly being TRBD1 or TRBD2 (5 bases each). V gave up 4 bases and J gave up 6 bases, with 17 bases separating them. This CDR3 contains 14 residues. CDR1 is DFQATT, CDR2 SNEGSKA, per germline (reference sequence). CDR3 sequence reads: CSAIAGTFLDTQYF. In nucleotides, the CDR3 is TGCAGTGCTATCGCCGGGACCTTCCTGGATACGCAGTATTTT.

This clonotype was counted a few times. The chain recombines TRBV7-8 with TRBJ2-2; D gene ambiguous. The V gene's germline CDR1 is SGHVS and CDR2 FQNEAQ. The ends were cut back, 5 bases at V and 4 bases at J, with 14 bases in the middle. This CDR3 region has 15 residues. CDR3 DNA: TGTGCCAGCAGCCCCACGGTTGTTGGCACCGGGGAGCTGTTTTTT. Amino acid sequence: CASSPTVVGTGELFF. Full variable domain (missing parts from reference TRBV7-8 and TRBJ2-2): GAGVSQSPRYKVAKRGQDVALRCDPISGHVSLFWYQQALGQGPEFLTYFQNEAQLDKSGLPSDRFFAERPEGSVSTLKIQRTQQEDSAVYLCASSPTVVGTGELFFGEGSRLTVL.

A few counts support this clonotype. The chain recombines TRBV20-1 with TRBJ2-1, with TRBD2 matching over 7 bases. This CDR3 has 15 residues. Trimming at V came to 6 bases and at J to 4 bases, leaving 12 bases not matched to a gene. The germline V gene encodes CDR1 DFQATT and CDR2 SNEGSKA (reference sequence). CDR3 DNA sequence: TGCAGTGCCTTGCCCTCTAGCGGAAGTTACAATGAGCAGTTCTTC. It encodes CSALPSSGSYNEQFF.

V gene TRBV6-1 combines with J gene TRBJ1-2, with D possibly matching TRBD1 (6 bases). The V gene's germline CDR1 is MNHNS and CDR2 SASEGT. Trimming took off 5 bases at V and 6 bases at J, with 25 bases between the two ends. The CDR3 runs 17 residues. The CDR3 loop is CASSLNRGTRGLHGYTF. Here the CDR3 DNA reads TGTGCCAGCAGTCTCAACAGAGGAACCAGGGGTTTACATGGCTACACCTTC.

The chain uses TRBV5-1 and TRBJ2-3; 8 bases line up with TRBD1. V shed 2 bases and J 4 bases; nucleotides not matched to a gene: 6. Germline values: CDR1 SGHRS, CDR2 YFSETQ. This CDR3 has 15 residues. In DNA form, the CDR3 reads TGCGCCAGCAGCTTCGTTTCAGGGGGCGCAGATACGCAGTATTTT. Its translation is CASSFVSGGADTQYF.

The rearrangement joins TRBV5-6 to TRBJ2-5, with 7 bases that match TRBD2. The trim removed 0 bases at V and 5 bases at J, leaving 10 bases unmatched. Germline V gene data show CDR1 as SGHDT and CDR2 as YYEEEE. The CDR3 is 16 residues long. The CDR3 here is CASSLAASGGPETQYF. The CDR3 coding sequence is TGTGCCAGCAGCTTGGCCGCTAGCGGAGGGCCGGAGACCCAGTACTTC.

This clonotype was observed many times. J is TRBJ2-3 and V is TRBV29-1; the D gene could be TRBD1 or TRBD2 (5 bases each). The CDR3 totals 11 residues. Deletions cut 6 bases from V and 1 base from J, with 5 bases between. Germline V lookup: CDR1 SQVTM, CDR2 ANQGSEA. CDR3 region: CSVGRTDTQYF. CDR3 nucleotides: TGCAGCGTGGGACGCACAGATACGCAGTATTTT.

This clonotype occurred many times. The CDR3 coding sequence is TGTGCCAGCAGCTTAACATCCGTTGTCGGGGCCAGTAAAAACATTCAGTACTTC. It translates to CASSLTSVVGASKNIQYF. The rearrangement uses TRBV7-8 and TRBJ2-4; possibly TRBD1 or TRBD2 for D (5 bases each). The CDR3 runs 18 residues. Between the trimmed V and J ends, which lost 2 bases and 4 bases, there was a span of 21 bases. Per the germline V gene, CDR1 is SGHVS and CDR2 is FQNEAQ.

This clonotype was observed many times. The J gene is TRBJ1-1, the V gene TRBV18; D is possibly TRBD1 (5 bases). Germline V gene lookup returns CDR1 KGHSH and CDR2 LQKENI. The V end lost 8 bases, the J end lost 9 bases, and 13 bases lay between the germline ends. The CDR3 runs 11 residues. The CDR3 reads CASKQESQAFF. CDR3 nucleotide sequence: TGTGCCAGCAAACAGGAAAGCCAAGCTTTCTTT.

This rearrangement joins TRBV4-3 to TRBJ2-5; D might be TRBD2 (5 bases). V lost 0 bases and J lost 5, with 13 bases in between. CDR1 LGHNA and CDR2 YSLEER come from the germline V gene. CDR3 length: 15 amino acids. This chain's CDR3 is CASSQDLRGWETQYF. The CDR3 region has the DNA TGCGCCAGCAGCCAAGATCTGAGAGGGTGGGAGACCCAGTACTTC.